This T cell receptor (beta chain) is drawn from a study of blood T cell repertoires in COVID-19. Study summary: Samples taken during acute and convalescent COVID-19 were collected in the United States, Italy and Spain. PBMCs, B-cell-depleted T cells, or T cells provided the cDNA or gDNA that made up the material.

Membership in each cohort depended on participant-reported clinical history. In the source study's methods: Estimation of nucleated cell counts relied on the amplification of reference gene primers. Clones were read by immunoSEQ multiplex PCR, and TCRdb kept only the in-frame ones, dropping some. The V and J calls and clone size were taken over from that table, and D and trimming were inferred from the DNA. The sample contains about 200,000 clones, 70% to 90% of which appear only once. The source of this sequence is a middle-aged woman in a cohort exposed to, infected with or recovered from COVID-19 (not recorded which). Sequencing used PBMCs or T cells enriched from blood (not recorded which).

The CDR3 nucleotides read TGCGCCAGCAGCTTGACAGGGAGCTCCTATAATTCACCCCTCCACTTT. Amino acids: CASSLTGSSYNSPLHF. V gene TRBV5-1 combines with J gene TRBJ1-6; D perhaps matches TRBD1 (6 bases). The germline CDR1 and CDR2 sequences are SGHRS and YFSETQ. The CDR3 has 16 amino acids. With 1 base removed from V and 0 bases from J, the gap between germline ends came to 8 bases.